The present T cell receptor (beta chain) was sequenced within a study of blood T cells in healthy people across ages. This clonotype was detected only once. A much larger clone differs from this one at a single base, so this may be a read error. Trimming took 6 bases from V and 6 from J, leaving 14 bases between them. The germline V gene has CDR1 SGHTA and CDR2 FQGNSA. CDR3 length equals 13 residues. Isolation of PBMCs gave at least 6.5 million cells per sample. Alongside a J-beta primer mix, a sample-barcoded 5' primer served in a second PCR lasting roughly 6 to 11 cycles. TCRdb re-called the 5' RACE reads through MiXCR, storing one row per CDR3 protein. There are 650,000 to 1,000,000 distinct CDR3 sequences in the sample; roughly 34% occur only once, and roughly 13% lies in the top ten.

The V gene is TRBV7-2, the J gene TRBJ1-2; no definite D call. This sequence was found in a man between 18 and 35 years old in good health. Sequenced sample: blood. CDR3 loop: CASSPDQNDGYTF. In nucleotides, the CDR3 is TGTGCCAGCAGTCCCGACCAGAACGATGGCTACACCTTC.